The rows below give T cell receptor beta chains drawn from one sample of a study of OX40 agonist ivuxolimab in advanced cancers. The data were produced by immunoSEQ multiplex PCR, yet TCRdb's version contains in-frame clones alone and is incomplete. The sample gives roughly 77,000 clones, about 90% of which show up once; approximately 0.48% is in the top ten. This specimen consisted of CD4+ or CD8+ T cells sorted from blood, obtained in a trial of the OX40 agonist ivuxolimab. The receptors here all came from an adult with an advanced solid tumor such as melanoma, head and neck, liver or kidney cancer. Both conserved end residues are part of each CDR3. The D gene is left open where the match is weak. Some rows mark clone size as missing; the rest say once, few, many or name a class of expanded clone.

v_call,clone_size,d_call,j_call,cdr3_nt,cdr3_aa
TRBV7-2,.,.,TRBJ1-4,TGTGCCAGCAGCTTAGATAAGGGGGACGGCGAAAAACTGTTTTTT,CASSLDKGDGEKLFF
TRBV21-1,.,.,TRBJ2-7,TGTGCCAGCAGCGCTCGGCAGGGGGCCCACGAGCAGTACTTC,CASSARQGAHEQYF
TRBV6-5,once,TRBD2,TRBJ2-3,TGTGCCAGCGGACCGACTAGCGGGAGAGCAGATACGCAGTATTTT,CASGPTSGRADTQYF
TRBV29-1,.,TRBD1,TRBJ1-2,TGCAGCGTTGGTACAGGGGGCGACTATGGCTACACCTTC,CSVGTGGDYGYTF
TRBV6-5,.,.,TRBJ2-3,TGTGCCAGCCGGGTCACAGATACGCAGTATTTT,CASRVTDTQYF
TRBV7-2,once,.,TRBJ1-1,TGTGCCAGCAGCCGTCCCCAGGGGAACACTGAAGCTTTCTTT,CASSRPQGNTEAFF
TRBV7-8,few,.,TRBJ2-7,TGTGCCAGCAGCGGGCGGGGGCCGGGCGAGCAGTACTTC,CASSGRGPGEQYF
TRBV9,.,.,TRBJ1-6,TGTGCCAGCAGCGGGTTGGGCTCCTATAATTCACCCCTCCACTTT,CASSGLGSYNSPLHF
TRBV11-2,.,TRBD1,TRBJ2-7,TGTGCCAGCACCCCCCGTGGGGACAGGGGAACCTACGAGCAGTACTTC,CASTPRGDRGTYEQYF
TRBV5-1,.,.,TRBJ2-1,TGCGCCAGCAGCTTTGACGCGGGAACCTACAATGAGCAGTTCTTC,CASSFDAGTYNEQFF
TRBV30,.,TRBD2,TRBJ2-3,TGTGCCTGGTCGGGGGGAGGGGCAGATACGCAGTATTTT,CAWSGGGADTQYF
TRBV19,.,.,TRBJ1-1,TGTGCCAGTAGTTGGGGCCGAGACACTGAAGCTTTCTTT,CASSWGRDTEAFF
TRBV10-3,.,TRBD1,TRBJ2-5,TGTGCCATCAGTGAGTCGCGACAGGGAAATCAAGAGACCCAGTACTTC,CAISESRQGNQETQYF
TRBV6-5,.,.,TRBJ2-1,TGTGCCAGCAGTTACTCGATGGGCGGAGCTTACAATGAGCAGTTCTTC,CASSYSMGGAYNEQFF
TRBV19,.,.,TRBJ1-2,TGTGCCAGTAGTAGATCAATCTCCGATGGCTACACCTTC,CASSRSISDGYTF
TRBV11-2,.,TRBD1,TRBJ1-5,TGTGCCAGCAGCCTGACAGGGGACAATCAGCCCCAGCATTTT,CASSLTGDNQPQHF
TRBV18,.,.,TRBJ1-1,TGTGCCAGCTCACCACCGGTAGCCCTTGAAGCTTTCTTT,CASSPPVALEAFF
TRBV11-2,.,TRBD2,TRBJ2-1,TGTGCCAGCAGCAAAGGGGCGGGAGGGTACTACAATGAGCAGTTCTTC,CASSKGAGGYYNEQFF
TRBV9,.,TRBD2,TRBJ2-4,TGTGCCAGCAGCATTACGAGCGGGAGGGCCGGGGTAAACATTCAGTACTTC,CASSITSGRAGVNIQYF
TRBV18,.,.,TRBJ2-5,TGTGCCAGCTCCGGGGGACAGGAGACCCAGTACTTC,CASSGGQETQYF
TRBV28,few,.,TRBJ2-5,TGTGCCAGCAGTCCACCTCGGACCGGTCCCCAGTACTTC,CASSPPRTGPQYF
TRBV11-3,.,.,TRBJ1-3,TGTGCCAGCAGCCCGGGCCCCGAAGGCGGAAACACCATATATTTT,CASSPGPEGGNTIYF
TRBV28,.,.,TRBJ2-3,TGTGCCAGCAGGGCCGACCCAGATACGCAGTATTTT,CASRADPDTQYF
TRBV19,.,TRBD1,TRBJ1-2,TGTGCCAGTAGTATGGGGACAGGGGGCGCTGGCTACACCTTC,CASSMGTGGAGYTF
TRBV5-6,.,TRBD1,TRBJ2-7,TGTGCCAGCAGCTGGGGGACAGGGGGCAGCTCCTACGAGCAGTACTTC,CASSWGTGGSSYEQYF
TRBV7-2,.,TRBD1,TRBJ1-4,TGTGCCAGCAGCTTCAGGGGGCTTCTGCCTAATGAAAAACTGTTTTTT,CASSFRGLLPNEKLFF
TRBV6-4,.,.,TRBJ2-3,TGTGCCAGCAGTGCCGATTTTGCACTGATAGGAACAGATACGCAGTATTTT,CASSADFALIGTDTQYF
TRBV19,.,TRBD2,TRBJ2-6,TGTGCCAGTAGTATAGAAAGCGGGAGGTCTATCTCTGGGGCCAACGTCCTGACTTTC,CASSIESGRSISGANVLTF
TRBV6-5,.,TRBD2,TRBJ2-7,TGTGCCAGCAGTTACGGGGGGGGTATACCCTCCTACGAGCAGTACTTC,CASSYGGGIPSYEQYF
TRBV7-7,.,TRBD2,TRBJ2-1,TGTGCTAGCAGCCTGGGACTAGCGGGGGGTAATGAGCAGTTCTTC,CASSLGLAGGNEQFF
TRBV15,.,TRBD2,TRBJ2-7,TGTGCCACCAGACCCCTGGGCGGGAGGGCCTACGAGCAGTACTTC,CATRPLGGRAYEQYF
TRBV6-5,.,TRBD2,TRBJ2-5,TGTGCCAGCAGTTATCTAGCGGGATCTGGGGGGACCCAGTACTTC,CASSYLAGSGGTQYF
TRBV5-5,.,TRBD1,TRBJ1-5,TGTGCCAGCAGCTGGGACAGGGGCGGGAATCAGCCCCAGCATTTT,CASSWDRGGNQPQHF
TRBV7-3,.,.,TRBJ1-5,TGTGCCAGCAGCCAAGGACACACTTCACCCCAGCATTTT,CASSQGHTSPQHF
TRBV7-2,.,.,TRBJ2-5,TGTGCCAGCAGCAGGTGGGGAAACAGAGAAGAGACCCAGTACTTC,CASSRWGNREETQYF
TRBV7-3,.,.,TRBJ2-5,TGTGCCAGCAGCCAAGCAGGGGCCGCGACCCAGTACTTC,CASSQAGAATQYF
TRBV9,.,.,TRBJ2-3,TGTGCCAGCAGCGTAGGAGTAGAAGATACGCAGTATTTT,CASSVGVEDTQYF
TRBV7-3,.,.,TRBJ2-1,TGTGCCAGCAGCCCCGGAAGGCGCCCCGAGCAGTTCTTC,CASSPGRRPEQFF
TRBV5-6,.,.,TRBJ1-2,TGTGCCAGCAGCTTGGTCAGACCCTATGGCTACACCTTC,CASSLVRPYGYTF
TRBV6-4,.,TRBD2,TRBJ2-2,TGTGCCAGCAGCAGACTAGCGGGAGGATCTACCGGGGAGCTGTTTTTT,CASSRLAGGSTGELFF
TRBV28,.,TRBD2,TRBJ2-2,TGTGCCAGCAGTGGTCCGGGCGGGAGGGATCACACCGGGGAGCTGTTTTTT,CASSGPGGRDHTGELFF
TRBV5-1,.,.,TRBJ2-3,TGCGCCACCCAGATGGGGTTCACAGATACGCAGTATTTT,CATQMGFTDTQYF
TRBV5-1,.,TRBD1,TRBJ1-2,TGCGCCAGCAGCTCGACAGGGGAGTATGGCTACACCTTC,CASSSTGEYGYTF
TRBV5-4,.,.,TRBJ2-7,TGTGCCAGCAGCTTGGGTCACACAGGCGAGCAGTACTTC,CASSLGHTGEQYF
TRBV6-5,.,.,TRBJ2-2,TGTGCCAGCAGTTACTCTGTCGGGGAGCTGTTTTTT,CASSYSVGELFF
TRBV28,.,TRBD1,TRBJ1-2,TGTGCCAGCAGTCCCCCGGACAGGGAGTGGGGTGGCTACACCTTC,CASSPPDREWGGYTF
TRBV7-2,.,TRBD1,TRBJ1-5,TGTGCCAGCAGCCGAAGGGTGACAGGGGAGGAGCAGCCCCAGCATTTT,CASSRRVTGEEQPQHF
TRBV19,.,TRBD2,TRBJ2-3,TGTGCCAGTAGTGATCTAGCGGTCTTTCTGCGGAGCACAGATACGCAGTATTTT,CASSDLAVFLRSTDTQYF
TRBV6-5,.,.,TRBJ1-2,TGTGCCAGCAGTAGGTCATATGGCTACACCTTC,CASSRSYGYTF